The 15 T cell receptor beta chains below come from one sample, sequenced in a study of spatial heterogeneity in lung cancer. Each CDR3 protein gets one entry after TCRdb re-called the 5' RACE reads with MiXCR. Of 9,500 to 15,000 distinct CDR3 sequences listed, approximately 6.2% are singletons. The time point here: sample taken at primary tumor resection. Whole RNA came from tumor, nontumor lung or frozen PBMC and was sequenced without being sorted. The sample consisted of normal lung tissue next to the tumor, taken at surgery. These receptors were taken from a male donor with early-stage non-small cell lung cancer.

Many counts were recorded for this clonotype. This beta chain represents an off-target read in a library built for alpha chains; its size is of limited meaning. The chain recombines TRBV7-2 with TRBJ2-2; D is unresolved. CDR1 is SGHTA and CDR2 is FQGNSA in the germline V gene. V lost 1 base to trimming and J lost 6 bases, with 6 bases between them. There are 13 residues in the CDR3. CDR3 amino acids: CASSLGQSGELFF. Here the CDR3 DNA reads TGTGCCAGCAGCTTAGGACAATCCGGGGAGCTGTTTTTT. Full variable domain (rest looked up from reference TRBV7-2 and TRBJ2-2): GAGVSQSPSNKVTEKGKDVELRCDPISGHTALYWYRQSLGQGLEFLIYFQGNSAPDKSGLPSDRFSAERTGGSVSTLTIQRTQQEDSAVYLCASSLGQSGELFFGEGSRLTVL.

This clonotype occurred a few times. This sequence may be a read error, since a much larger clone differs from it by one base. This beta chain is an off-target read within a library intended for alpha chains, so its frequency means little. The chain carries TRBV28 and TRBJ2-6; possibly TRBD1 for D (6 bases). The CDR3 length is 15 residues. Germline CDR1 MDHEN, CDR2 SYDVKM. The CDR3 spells CASSSTGNGVNVLTF. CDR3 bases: TGTGCCAGCAGTTCTACAGGGAACGGGGTCAACGTCCTGACTTTC.

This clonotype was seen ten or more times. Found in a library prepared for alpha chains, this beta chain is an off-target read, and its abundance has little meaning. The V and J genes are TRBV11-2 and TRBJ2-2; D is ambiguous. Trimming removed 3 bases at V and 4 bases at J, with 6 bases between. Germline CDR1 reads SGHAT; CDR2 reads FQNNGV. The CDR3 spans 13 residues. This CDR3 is CASSFDFTGELFF. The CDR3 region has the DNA TGTGCCAGCAGCTTTGACTTCACCGGGGAGCTGTTTTTT.

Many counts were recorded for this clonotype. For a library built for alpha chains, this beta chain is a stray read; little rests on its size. The CDR3 reads CSVAGGESSYEQYF. The CDR3 coding sequence is TGCAGCGTTGCTGGTGGCGAGAGCTCCTACGAGCAGTACTTC. J is TRBJ2-7 and V is TRBV29-1; the D is unclear. Germline CDR1 SQVTM, CDR2 ANQGSEA. CDR3 size: 14 residues. The V and J ends lost 4 bases and 0 bases respectively, with 13 bases between them.

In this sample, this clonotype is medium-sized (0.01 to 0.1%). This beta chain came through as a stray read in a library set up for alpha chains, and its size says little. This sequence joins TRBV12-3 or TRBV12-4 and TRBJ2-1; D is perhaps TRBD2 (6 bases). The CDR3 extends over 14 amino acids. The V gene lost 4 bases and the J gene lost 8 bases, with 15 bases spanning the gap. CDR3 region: CASSSSLGTHEQFF. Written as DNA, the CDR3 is TGTGCCAGCAGTTCCTCTTTAGGGACTCATGAGCAGTTCTTC.

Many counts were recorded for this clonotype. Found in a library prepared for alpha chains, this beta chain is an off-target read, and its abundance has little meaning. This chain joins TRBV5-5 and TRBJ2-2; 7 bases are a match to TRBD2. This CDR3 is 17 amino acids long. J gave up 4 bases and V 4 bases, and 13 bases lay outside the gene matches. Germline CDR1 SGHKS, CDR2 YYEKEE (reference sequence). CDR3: CASSPSRPAGSTGELFF. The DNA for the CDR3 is TGTGCCAGCAGCCCCTCGAGGCCAGCGGGAAGCACCGGGGAGCTGTTTTTT.

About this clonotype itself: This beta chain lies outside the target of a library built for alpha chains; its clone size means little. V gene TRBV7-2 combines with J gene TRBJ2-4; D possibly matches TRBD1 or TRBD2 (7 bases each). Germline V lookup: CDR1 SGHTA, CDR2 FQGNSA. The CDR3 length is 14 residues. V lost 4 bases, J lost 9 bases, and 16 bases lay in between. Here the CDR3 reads CASSSGTKGAIQYF. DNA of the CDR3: TGTGCCAGCAGCTCCGGGACTAAGGGGGCCATTCAGTACTTC.

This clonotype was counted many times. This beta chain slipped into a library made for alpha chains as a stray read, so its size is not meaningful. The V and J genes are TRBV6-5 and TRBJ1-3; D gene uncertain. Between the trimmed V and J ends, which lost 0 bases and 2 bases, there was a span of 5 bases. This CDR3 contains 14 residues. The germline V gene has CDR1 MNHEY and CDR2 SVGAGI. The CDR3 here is CASSYSDTGNTIYF. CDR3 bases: TGTGCCAGCAGTTACTCAGACACTGGAAACACCATATATTTT.

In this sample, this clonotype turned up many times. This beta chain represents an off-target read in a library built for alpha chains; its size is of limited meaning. CDR3 amino acids: CSARLTGAWAETQYF. The DNA for the CDR3 is TGCAGTGCTAGACTCACGGGAGCGTGGGCAGAGACCCAGTACTTC. The chain recombines TRBV20-1 with TRBJ2-5, with D possibly matching TRBD2 (6 bases). Germline-derived CDR1 and CDR2 are DFQATT and SNEGSKA (reference sequence). The ends were cut back, 2 bases at V and 4 bases at J, with 17 bases in the middle. CDR3 size: 15 residues.

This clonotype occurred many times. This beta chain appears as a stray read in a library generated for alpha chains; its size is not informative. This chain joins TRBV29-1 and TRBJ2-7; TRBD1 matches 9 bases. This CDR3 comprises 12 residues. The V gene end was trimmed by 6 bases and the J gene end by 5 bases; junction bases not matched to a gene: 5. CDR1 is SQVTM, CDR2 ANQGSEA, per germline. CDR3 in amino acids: CSVRDREDEQYF. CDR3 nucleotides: TGCAGCGTCCGGGACAGGGAGGACGAGCAGTACTTC.

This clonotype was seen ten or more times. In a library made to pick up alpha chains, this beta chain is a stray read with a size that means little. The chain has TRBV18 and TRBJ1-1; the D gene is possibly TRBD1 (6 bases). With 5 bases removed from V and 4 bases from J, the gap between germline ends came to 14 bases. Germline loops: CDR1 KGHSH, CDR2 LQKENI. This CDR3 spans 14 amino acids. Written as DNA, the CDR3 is TGTGCCAGCTCAACCTTCAGGGGAAGCACTGAAGCTTTCTTT. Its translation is CASSTFRGSTEAFF. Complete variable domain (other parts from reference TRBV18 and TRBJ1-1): NAGVMQNPRHLVRRRGQEARLRCSPMKGHSHVYWYRQLPEEGLKFMVYLQKENIIDESGMPKERFSAEFPKEGPSILRIQQVVRGDSAAYFCASSTFRGSTEAFFGQGTRLTVV.

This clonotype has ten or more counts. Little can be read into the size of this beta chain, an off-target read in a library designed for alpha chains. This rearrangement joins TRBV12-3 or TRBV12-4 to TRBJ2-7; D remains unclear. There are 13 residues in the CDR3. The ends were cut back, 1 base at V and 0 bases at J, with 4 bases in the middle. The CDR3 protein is CASSLVVSYEQYF. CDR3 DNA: TGTGCCAGCAGTTTAGTTGTCTCCTACGAGCAGTACTTC.

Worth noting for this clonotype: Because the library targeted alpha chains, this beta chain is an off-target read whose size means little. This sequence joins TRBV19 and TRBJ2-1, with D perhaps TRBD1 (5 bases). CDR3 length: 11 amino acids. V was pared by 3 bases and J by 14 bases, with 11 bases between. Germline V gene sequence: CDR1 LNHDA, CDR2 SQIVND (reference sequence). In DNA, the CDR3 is TGTGCCAGTAGTATGGGGCCAAGCGAGTTCTTC. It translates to CASSMGPSEFF.

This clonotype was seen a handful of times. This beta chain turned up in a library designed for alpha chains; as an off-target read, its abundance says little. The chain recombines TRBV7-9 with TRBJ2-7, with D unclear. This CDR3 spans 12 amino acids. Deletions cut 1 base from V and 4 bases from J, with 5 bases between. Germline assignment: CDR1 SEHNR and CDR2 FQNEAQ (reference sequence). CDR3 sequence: CASSLGRYEQYF. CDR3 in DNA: TGTGCCAGCAGCTTAGGTCGGTACGAGCAGTACTTC.

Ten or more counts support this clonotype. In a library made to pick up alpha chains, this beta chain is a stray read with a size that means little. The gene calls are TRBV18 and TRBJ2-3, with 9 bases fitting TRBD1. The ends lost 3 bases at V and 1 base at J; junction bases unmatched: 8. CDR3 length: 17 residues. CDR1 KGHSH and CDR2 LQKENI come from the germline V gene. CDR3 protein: CASSPTSWTGGTDTQYF. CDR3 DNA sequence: TGTGCCAGCTCACCGACCAGTTGGACAGGGGGCACAGATACGCAGTATTTT.